This TCR beta chain was sequenced during a study of cytomegalovirus exposure and HLA in healthy donors. Study summary: Membership in the Caucasian-associated ancestry cluster was found for 75% to 85% of a few hundred genotyped donors.

Trimming stripped 0 bases from V and 14 bases from J, with 11 bases between. Per germline, CDR1 DFQATT and CDR2 SNEGSKA (reference sequence). This CDR3 has 11 residues. Overall study findings and caveats: Certain sequence variants were highly shared and formed a cluster, and this cluster was likely a sequencing artifact. Reportedly, HLA-A and HLA-B alleles of most subjects were accurately predicted from TCR beta.

Nominally healthy donors provided the samples, though records likely missed some immune exposures. 13 Jbeta primers and 60 Vbeta primers were used for the PCR. Profiling relied on immunoSEQ multiplex PCR, and the TCRdb table lists in-frame clones only, not all of them. Altogether about 160,000 clones are present, approximately 77% being singletons, with the ten largest covering about 7.9%. Points on this clone: Antigen specificity is unknown.

This rearrangement joins TRBV20-1 to TRBJ2-1; D remains unclear. The sample consisted of PBMCs. The source of this sequence is a male donor in good health and CMV-seropositive. In nucleotides, the CDR3 is TGCAGTGCTAGAGATTACGACACGGAGTTCTTC. It is translated as CSARDYDTEFF.